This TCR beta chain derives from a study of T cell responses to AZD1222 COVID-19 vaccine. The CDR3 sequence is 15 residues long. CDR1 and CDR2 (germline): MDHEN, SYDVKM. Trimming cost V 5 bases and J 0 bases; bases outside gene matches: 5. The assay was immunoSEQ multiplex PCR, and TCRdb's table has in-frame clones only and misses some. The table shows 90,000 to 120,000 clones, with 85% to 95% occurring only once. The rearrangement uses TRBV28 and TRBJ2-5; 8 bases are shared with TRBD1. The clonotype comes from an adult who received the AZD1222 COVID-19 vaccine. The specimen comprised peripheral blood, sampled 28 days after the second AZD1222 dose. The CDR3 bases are TGTGCCAGCAGTCGCACAGGGGGGTACCAAGAGACCCAGTACTTC. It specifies CASSRTGGYQETQYF. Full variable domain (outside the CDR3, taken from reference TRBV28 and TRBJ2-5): DVKVTQSSRYLVKRTGEKVFLECVQDMDHENMFWYRQDPGLGLRLIYFSYDVKMKEKGDIPEGYSVSREKKERFSLILESASTNQTSMYLCASSRTGGYQETQYFGPGTRLLVL.